These 30 T cell receptor beta chains came from one sample sequenced in a study of T cell changes during pregnancy in multiple sclerosis. Assay used: immunoSEQ multiplex PCR; TCRdb lists only in-frame clones, some missing. The sample contains about 55,000 clones, approximately 90% of which appear only once. The sample in question was CD4+ T cells from peripheral blood mononuclear cells, obtained in the first trimester of pregnancy. The origin of the receptors is a female donor with multiple sclerosis, enrolled in a pregnancy study.

The chain recombines TRBV5-5 with TRBJ1-4, with D possibly matching TRBD1 (5 bases). The V gene lost 5 bases and the J gene lost 7 bases, with 15 bases spanning the gap. The germline V gene has CDR1 SGHKS and CDR2 YYEKEE (reference sequence). This CDR3 is 14 amino acids long. The CDR3 protein is CASRQGMGLEKLFF. DNA for the CDR3: TGTGCCAGCAGGCAGGGAATGGGTCTTGAAAAACTGTTTTTT.

The rearrangement links TRBV5-4 to TRBJ2-3; 10 bases align to TRBD2. The CDR3 consists of 16 residues. With 0 bases clipped from V and 4 bases from J, the junction kept 5 bases outside the gene matches. CDR1 and CDR2 from the germline V gene are SGHNT and YYREEE (reference sequence). The CDR3 reads CASSLGSSGSADTQYF. CDR3 DNA: TGTGCCAGCAGCTTGGGTTCTAGCGGGAGTGCAGATACGCAGTATTTT. Full variable domain (outside the CDR3, taken from reference TRBV5-4 and TRBJ2-3): ETGVTQSPTHLIKTRGQQVTLRCSSQSGHNTVSWYQQALGQGPQFIFQYYREEENGRGNFPPRFSGLQFPNYSSELNVNALELDDSALYLCASSLGSSGSADTQYFGPGTRLTVL.

The V call is TRBV2, the J call TRBJ2-7; 13 positions agree with TRBD2. Germline CDR1 reads SNHLY; CDR2 reads FYNNEI. V lost 6 bases to trimming and J lost 4 bases; unmatched junction nucleotides: 6. The CDR3 runs to 15 residues. CDR3 in amino acids: CASRARLAGGYEQYF. For the CDR3, the DNA is TGTGCCAGCAGGGCCAGACTAGCGGGAGGTTACGAGCAGTACTTC.

This clone was recorded once. The chain carries TRBV18 and TRBJ2-3, with TRBD2 as a possible D gene (5 bases). The V gene's germline CDR1 is KGHSH and CDR2 LQKENI. The CDR3 runs 14 residues. Trimming took off 3 bases at V and 5 bases at J, with 12 bases between the two ends. CDR3 in DNA: TGTGCCAGCTCACCTCCCAGCGGAATAGATACGCAGTATTTT. This translates into CASSPPSGIDTQYF. Drawing the rest from reference TRBV18 and TRBJ2-3, the complete variable domain is NAGVMQNPRHLVRRRGQEARLRCSPMKGHSHVYWYRQLPEEGLKFMVYLQKENIIDESGMPKERFSAEFPKEGPSILRIQQVVRGDSAAYFCASSPPSGIDTQYFGPGTRLTVL.

The chain combines TRBV11-2 with TRBJ1-3; TRBD1 might be the D (5 bases). Germline CDR1 is SGHAT and CDR2 is FQNNGV. Trimming left V 3 bases short and J 8 bases short, with 11 bases between. CDR3 length: 13 residues. For the CDR3, the DNA is TGTGCCAGCAGCTTGATCAGGGTGGACACCATATATTTT. This codes for CASSLIRVDTIYF.

This rearrangement joins TRBV28 to TRBJ2-7, with TRBD2 matching over 13 bases. V was clipped by 6 bases and J by 4 bases; unmatched bases: 6. This CDR3 has 15 amino acids. Germline lookup yields CDR1 MDHEN and CDR2 SYDVKM. The CDR3 reads CASSPGTSGIYEQYF. The CDR3 DNA reads as TGTGCCAGCAGCCCGGGGACTAGCGGGATTTACGAGCAGTACTTC.

The rearrangement joins TRBV13 to TRBJ2-3; TRBD2 agrees at 10 bases. Germline lookup yields CDR1 PRHDT and CDR2 FYEKMQ (reference sequence). The CDR3 runs to 18 residues. V lost 5 bases to trimming and J lost 6 bases; unmatched junction nucleotides: 17. CDR3 residues: CASSQEWGTTSGRDTQYF. CDR3 DNA: TGTGCCAGCAGCCAAGAGTGGGGCACGACTAGCGGGCGGGATACGCAGTATTTT.

V is TRBV5-4 and J is TRBJ1-1, with D tentatively TRBD1 (6 bases). Trimming cost V 4 bases and J 1 base, with 17 bases left between them. The CDR3 is made up of 16 amino acids. Germline lookup yields CDR1 SGHNT and CDR2 YYREEE (reference sequence). CDR3 DNA: TGTGCCAGCAGCCCAAATTCAGGGGCGGGGAACACTGAAGCTTTCTTT. As protein: CASSPNSGAGNTEAFF.

This clone came up once. This rearrangement joins TRBV4-1 to TRBJ2-6; TRBD1 matches 11 bases. CDR1 is MGHRA, CDR2 YSYEKL, per germline. Unmatched junction bases numbered 7, after V lost 2 bases and J lost 4 bases. This CDR3 has 18 amino acids. The CDR3 loop reads CASSQLDRGQRGANVLTF. The CDR3 DNA reads TGCGCCAGCAGCCAACTGGACAGGGGGCAGAGAGGGGCCAACGTCCTGACTTTC.

The chain links TRBV14 to TRBJ2-3, with 7 bases matching TRBD2. The CDR3 length is 15 residues. Trimming took 5 bases from V and 0 from J; bases not matched to a gene: 5. CDR1 is SGHDN and CDR2 is FVKESK in the germline V gene. The DNA of the CDR3 is TGTGCCAGCAGCAGAGCTAGCGGCAGCACAGATACGCAGTATTTT. Protein: CASSRASGSTDTQYF.

The gene calls are TRBV11-3 and TRBJ2-3, with 9 positions matching TRBD2. V shed 3 bases and J 4 bases; nucleotides not matched to a gene: 2. The CDR3 contains 14 residues. CDR1 and CDR2 (germline): SGHNT, YENEEA. The CDR3 region has the DNA TGTGCCAGCAGCTTGGCGGGAGGGCCAGATACGCAGTATTTT. Residues: CASSLAGGPDTQYF.

The V and J genes are TRBV28 and TRBJ2-3; no firm D call. Germline values: CDR1 MDHEN, CDR2 SYDVKM. The CDR3 runs 12 residues. V shed 6 bases and J shed 11 bases, with 15 bases lying between them. DNA of the CDR3: TGTGCCAGCAGCAGCGCCCCCGTAGGGCAGTATTTT. Translated, it gives CASSSAPVGQYF.

This chain connects TRBV19 to TRBJ1-1; D perhaps matches TRBD1 (6 bases). CDR1 and CDR2 from the germline V gene are LNHDA and SQIVND (reference sequence). Trimming cost V 5 bases and J 4 bases, with 20 bases left between them. The CDR3 runs to 16 residues. CDR3 DNA: TGTGCCAGTAGTTCCGGGACAAAAGTTCGGGGCACTGAAGCTTTCTTT. Translation: CASSSGTKVRGTEAFF.

V is TRBV9 and J is TRBJ1-5, with no clear D. This CDR3 spans 15 amino acids. Germline V CDR1 and CDR2: SGDLS, YYNGEE. The V and J ends lost 2 bases and 3 bases respectively, with 12 bases between them. The CDR3 sequence: CASSVEGLINQPQHF. In DNA form, the CDR3 reads TGTGCCAGCAGCGTCGAGGGCTTAATCAATCAGCCCCAGCATTTT.

The rearrangement joins TRBV28 to TRBJ1-2; 11 bases match TRBD1. Trimming at V came to 5 bases and at J to 8 bases, leaving 10 bases not matched to a gene. Germline values: CDR1 MDHEN, CDR2 SYDVKM. The CDR3 has 15 residues. CDR3 DNA: TGTGCCAGCAGTCCCCGGGACAGGGGGATCAAGGGCTACACCTTC. This translates into CASSPRDRGIKGYTF.

This chain links TRBV7-9 with TRBJ1-3; 10 nucleotides agree with TRBD1. In germline, CDR1 is SEHNR, CDR2 FQNEAQ (reference sequence). V lost 1 base and J lost 2; bases outside the gene matches: 8. This CDR3 spans 18 amino acids. The CDR3 here is CASSLDRDRGLTGNTIYF. CDR3 nucleotide sequence: TGTGCCAGCAGCTTAGACCGGGACAGGGGTTTGACTGGAAACACCATATATTTT.

This clone appeared a few times. The J gene is TRBJ1-5, the V gene TRBV19; TRBD1 agrees at 8 bases. Per germline, CDR1 LNHDA and CDR2 SQIVND (reference sequence). The CDR3 is made up of 16 amino acids. Trimming cost V 1 base and J 9 bases; bases outside gene matches: 11. CDR3 region: CASSIGRTGRIPPQHF. CDR3 coding DNA: TGTGCCAGTAGTATAGGACGGACAGGGAGGATCCCGCCCCAGCATTTT.

This clone appeared once. The chain links TRBV5-1 to TRBJ2-7, with TRBD2 matching over 11 bases. The germline V gene has CDR1 SGHRS and CDR2 YFSETQ. V lost 4 bases to trimming and J lost 3 bases; unmatched junction nucleotides: 6. This CDR3 is built from 15 residues. The CDR3 loop is CASSTGTSGNYEQYF. DNA for the CDR3: TGCGCCAGCAGCACAGGGACTAGCGGTAACTACGAGCAGTACTTC.

The chain recombines TRBV10-3 with TRBJ1-6; possible D gene TRBD1, 6 bases. The V gene's germline CDR1 is ENHRY and CDR2 SYGVKD. CDR3 length equals 13 residues. Trimming shortened V by 4 bases and J by 10 bases, and 11 bases separated the two germline ends. In nucleotides, the CDR3 is TGTGCCATCAGTGTGGACAGCGACTCACCCCTCCACTTT. It encodes CAISVDSDSPLHF.

The chain uses TRBV5-1 and TRBJ1-4; weak D call: TRBD1 (6 bases). The CDR3 has 16 amino acids. CDR1 and CDR2 (germline): SGHRS, YFSETQ. The ends were cut back, 3 bases at V and 5 bases at J, with 17 bases in the middle. The CDR3 protein is CASSSRTESPNEKLFF. DNA of the CDR3: TGCGCCAGCAGCTCTAGGACAGAATCCCCAAATGAAAAACTGTTTTTT.

The genes are TRBV9 and TRBJ2-1, with 8 bases identical to TRBD2. The CDR3 is 17 residues long. The V segment lost 0 bases and the J segment 4 bases; nucleotides outside the gene matches: 9. Germline CDR1 SGDLS, CDR2 YYNGEE. The CDR3 DNA reads TGTGCCAGCAGCGTAGCTTCGGGGGGCGGGGGGTACAATGAGCAGTTCTTC. Translating it yields CASSVASGGGGYNEQFF.

The CDR3 spells CACTTGRGTDTQYF. DNA for the CDR3: TGTGCCTGTACAACAGGTAGAGGCACAGATACGCAGTATTTT. The chain links TRBV30 to TRBJ2-3; D may be TRBD1 (5 bases). Between the trimmed V and J ends, which lost 6 bases and 1 base, there was a span of 14 bases. This CDR3 has 14 amino acids. CDR1 GTSNPN and CDR2 SVGIG come from the germline V gene (reference sequence).

The chain links TRBV9 to TRBJ2-1; 9 bases are shared with TRBD2. After removal of 4 bases from V and 9 bases from J, the junction contained 14 bases not matched to a gene. The CDR3 sequence is 16 residues long. In germline, CDR1 is SGDLS, CDR2 YYNGEE. The CDR3 DNA is TGTGCCAGCAGCCCCCCTGGGCGGGAGGGCCTTTCTGAGCAGTTCTTC. Residues: CASSPPGREGLSEQFF. The full variable domain, completed using reference TRBV9 and TRBJ2-1, is DSGVTQTPKHLITATGQRVTLRCSPRSGDLSVYWYQQSLDQGLQFLIQYYNGEERAKGNILERFSAQQFPDLHSELNLSSLELGDSALYFCASSPPGREGLSEQFFGPGTRLTVL.

V and J are TRBV18 and TRBJ1-6; maybe TRBD1 (6 bases). The V end lost 4 bases, the J end lost 10 bases, and 11 bases lay between the germline ends. The CDR3 spans 13 residues. Germline lookup yields CDR1 KGHSH and CDR2 LQKENI. Here the CDR3 DNA reads TGTGCCAGCTCACGACAGGATACATCACCCCTCCACTTT. Its translation: CASSRQDTSPLHF.

The chain couples TRBV25-1 to TRBJ1-6; 7 bases are shared with TRBD1. Germline V CDR1 and CDR2: MGHDK, SYGVNS. The V segment lost 3 bases and the J segment 4 bases; nucleotides outside the gene matches: 3. This CDR3 is built from 15 residues. The DNA of the CDR3 is TGTGCCAGCAGTGACGCGACAGGGTATAATTCACCCCTCCACTTT. Residues: CASSDATGYNSPLHF.

This chain links TRBV9 with TRBJ2-2, with a possible D match to TRBD2 (6 bases). The germline V and J ends were trimmed by 1 base and 4 bases, with 11 bases remaining between them. This CDR3 contains 15 residues. The germline V gene has CDR1 SGDLS and CDR2 YYNGEE. Here the CDR3 DNA reads TGTGCCAGCAGCGTAAAGCTAGCGAGCACCGGGGAGCTGTTTTTT. It yields the protein CASSVKLASTGELFF.

The chain recombines TRBV19 with TRBJ2-2, with 7 bases that match TRBD1. Germline values: CDR1 LNHDA, CDR2 SQIVND (reference sequence). The CDR3 totals 15 residues. Trimming cost V 5 bases and J 3 bases; bases outside gene matches: 6. The CDR3 is CASSSRDSYTGELFF. As DNA, the CDR3 is TGTGCCAGTAGTTCCCGGGACAGTTACACCGGGGAGCTGTTTTTT.

This clone was observed a single time. V is TRBV9 and J is TRBJ2-1, with no clear D. Germline V gene sequence: CDR1 SGDLS, CDR2 YYNGEE. With 0 bases removed from V and 5 bases from J, the gap between germline ends came to 15 bases. The CDR3 sequence is 16 residues long. The DNA for the CDR3 is TGTGCCAGCAGCGTAGGGGCGATCTTACGAAACAATGAGCAGTTCTTC. Translated: CASSVGAILRNNEQFF.

J is TRBJ1-2 and V is TRBV27; D is possibly TRBD1 (6 bases). The CDR3 consists of 15 residues. Germline loops: CDR1 MNHEY, CDR2 SMNVEV (reference sequence). Trimming cost V 3 bases and J 2 bases, with 13 bases left between them. The CDR3 DNA is TGTGCCAGCAGTTTCGGGCAGGGGATAAACTATGGCTACACCTTC. Amino acids: CASSFGQGINYGYTF.

V usage is TRBV2 and J usage is TRBJ2-7; TRBD1 matches at 8 bases. V gave up 5 bases and J gave up 4 bases; unmatched junction bases: 7. Germline-derived CDR1 and CDR2 are SNHLY and FYNNEI. This CDR3 is built from 14 residues. DNA of the CDR3: TGTGCCAGCAGTTCTATCAGGGGGCTGTACGAGCAGTACTTC. It yields the protein CASSSIRGLYEQYF.